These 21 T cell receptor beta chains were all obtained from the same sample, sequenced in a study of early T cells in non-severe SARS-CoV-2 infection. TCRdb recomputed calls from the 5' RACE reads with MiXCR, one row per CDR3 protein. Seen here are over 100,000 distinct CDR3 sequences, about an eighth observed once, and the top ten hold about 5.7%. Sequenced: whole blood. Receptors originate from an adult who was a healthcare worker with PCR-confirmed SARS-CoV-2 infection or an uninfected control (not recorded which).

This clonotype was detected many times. CDR3 in amino acids: CASSPLRTNEQFF. In DNA form, the CDR3 reads TGTGCCAGCAGTCCCCTTCGTACGAATGAGCAGTTCTTC. The chain joins TRBV27 to TRBJ2-1; D is undetermined. This CDR3 region has 13 residues. Trimming shortened V by 5 bases and J by 7 bases, and 12 bases separated the two germline ends. Germline V gene data show CDR1 as MNHEY and CDR2 as SMNVEV (reference sequence).

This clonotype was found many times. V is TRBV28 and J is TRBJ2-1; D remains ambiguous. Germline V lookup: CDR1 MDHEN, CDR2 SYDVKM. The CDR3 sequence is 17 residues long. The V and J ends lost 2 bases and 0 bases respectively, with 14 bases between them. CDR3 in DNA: TGTGCCAGCAGTTTAAACGCCGGAGCCAGCTCCTACAATGAGCAGTTCTTC. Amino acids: CASSLNAGASSYNEQFF.

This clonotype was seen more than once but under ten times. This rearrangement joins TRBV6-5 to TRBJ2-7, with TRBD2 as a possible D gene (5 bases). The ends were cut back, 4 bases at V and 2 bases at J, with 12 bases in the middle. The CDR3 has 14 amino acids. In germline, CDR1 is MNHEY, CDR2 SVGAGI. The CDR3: CASSSEGATYEQYF. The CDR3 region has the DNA TGTGCCAGCAGTTCTGAGGGAGCAACCTACGAGCAGTACTTC.

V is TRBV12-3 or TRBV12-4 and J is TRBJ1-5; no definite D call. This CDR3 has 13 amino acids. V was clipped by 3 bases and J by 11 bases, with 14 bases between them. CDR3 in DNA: TGTGCCAGCAGTTTTCCGGCGTTAGGCACCCAGCATTTT. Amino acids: CASSFPALGTQHF.

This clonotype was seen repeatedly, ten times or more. DNA for the CDR3: TGCAGTGCTATTAGCCCGGCGGCGGGTGACGAGCAGTACTTC. It encodes CSAISPAAGDEQYF. The rearrangement uses TRBV20-1 and TRBJ2-7; weak D call: TRBD2 (5 bases). Germline CDR1 and CDR2: DFQATT and SNEGSKA (reference sequence). Trimming left V 4 bases short and J 5 bases short, with 18 bases between. The CDR3 extends over 14 amino acids.

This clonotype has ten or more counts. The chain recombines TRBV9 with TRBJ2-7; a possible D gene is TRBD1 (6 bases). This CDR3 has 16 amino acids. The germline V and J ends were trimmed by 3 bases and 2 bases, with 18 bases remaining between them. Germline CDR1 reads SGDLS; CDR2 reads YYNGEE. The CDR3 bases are TGTGCCAGCAGCGACCACAGGGCGTCCAAACCCTACGAGCAGTACTTC. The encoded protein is CASSDHRASKPYEQYF.

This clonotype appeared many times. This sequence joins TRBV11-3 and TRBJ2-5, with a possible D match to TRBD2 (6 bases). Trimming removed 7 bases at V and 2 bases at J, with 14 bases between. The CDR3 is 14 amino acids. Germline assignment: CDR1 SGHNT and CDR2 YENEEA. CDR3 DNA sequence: TGTGCCAGCAAGGAGGGCGGGCTACAAGAGACCCAGTACTTC. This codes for CASKEGGLQETQYF.

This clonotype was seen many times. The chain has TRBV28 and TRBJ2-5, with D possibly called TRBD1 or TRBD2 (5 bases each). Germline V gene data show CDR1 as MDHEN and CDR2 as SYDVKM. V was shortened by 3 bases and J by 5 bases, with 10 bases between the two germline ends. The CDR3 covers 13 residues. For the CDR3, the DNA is TGTGCCAGCAGTTTCGGGGCCCTGGAGACCCAGTACTTC. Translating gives CASSFGALETQYF.

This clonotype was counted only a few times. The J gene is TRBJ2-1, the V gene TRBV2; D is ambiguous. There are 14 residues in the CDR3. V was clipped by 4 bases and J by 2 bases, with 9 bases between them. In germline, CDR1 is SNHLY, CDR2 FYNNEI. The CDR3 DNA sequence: TGTGCCAGCAGTGTTGATCCCGCCTACAATGAGCAGTTCTTC. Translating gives CASSVDPAYNEQFF.

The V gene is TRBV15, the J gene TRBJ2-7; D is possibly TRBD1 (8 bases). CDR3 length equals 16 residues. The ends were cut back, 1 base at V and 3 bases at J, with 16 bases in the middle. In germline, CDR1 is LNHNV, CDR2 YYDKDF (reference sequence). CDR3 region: CATSRGAGQAYYEQYF. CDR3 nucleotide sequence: TGTGCCACCAGCAGAGGAGCGGGACAGGCATACTACGAGCAGTACTTC.

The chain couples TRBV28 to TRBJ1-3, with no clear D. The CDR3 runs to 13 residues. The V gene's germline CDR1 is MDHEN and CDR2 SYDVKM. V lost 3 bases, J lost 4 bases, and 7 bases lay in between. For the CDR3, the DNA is TGTGCCAGCAGTTTTGTGGGGGGAAACACCATATATTTT. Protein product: CASSFVGGNTIYF.

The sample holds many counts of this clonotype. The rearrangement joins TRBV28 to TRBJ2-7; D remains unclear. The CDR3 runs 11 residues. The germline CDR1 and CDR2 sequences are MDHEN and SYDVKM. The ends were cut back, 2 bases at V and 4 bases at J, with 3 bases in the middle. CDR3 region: CASSLQYEQYF. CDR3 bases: TGTGCCAGCAGTTTACAGTACGAGCAGTACTTC.

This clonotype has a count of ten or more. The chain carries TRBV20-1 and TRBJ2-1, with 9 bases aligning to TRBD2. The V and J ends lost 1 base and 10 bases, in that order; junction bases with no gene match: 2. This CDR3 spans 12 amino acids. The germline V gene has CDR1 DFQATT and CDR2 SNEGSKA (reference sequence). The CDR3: CSARGLAGEQFF. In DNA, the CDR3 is TGCAGTGCTAGAGGTCTAGCGGGGGAGCAGTTCTTC.

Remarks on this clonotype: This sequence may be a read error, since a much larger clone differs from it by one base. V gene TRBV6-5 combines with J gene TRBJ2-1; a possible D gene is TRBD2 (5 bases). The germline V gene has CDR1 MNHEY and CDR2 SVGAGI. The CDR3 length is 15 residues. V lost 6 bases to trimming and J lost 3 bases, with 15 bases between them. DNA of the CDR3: TGTGCCAGCAGCGAATTGGAGGAAGACTACAATGAGCAGTTCTTC. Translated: CASSELEEDYNEQFF.

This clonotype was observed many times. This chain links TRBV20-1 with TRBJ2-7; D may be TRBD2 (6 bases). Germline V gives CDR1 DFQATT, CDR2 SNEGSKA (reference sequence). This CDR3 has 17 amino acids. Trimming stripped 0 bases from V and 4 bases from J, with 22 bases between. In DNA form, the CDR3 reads TGCAGTGCTAGAGATACGGCGCGGGAAGGGATGTGGTACGAGCAGTACTTC. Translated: CSARDTAREGMWYEQYF.

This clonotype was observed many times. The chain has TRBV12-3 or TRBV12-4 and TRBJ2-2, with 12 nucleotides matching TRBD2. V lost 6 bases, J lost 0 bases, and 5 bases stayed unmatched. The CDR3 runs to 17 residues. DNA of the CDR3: TGTGCCAGCAGAAGGACTAGCGGGACAGCGAACACCGGGGAGCTGTTTTTT. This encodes CASRRTSGTANTGELFF.

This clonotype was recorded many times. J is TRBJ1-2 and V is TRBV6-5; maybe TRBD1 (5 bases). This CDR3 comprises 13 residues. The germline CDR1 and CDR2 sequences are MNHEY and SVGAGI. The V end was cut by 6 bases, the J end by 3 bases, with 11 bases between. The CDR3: CASRGGRYYGYTF. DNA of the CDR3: TGTGCCAGCAGGGGGGGACGGTACTATGGCTACACCTTC.

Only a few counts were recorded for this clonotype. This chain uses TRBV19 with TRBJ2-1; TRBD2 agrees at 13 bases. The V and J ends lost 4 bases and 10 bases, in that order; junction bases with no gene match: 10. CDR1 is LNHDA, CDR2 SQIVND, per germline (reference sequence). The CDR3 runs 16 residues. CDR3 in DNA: TGTGCCAGTAGTACCGGACTAGCGGGAGAGGGAGGGGAGCAGTTCTTC. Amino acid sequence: CASSTGLAGEGGEQFF.

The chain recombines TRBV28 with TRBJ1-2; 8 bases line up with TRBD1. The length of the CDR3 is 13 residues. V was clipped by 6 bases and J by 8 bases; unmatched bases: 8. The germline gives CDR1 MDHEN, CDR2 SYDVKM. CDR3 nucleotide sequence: TGTGCCAGCAGGCTCACCCGGGACAGGGGCTACACCTTC. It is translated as CASRLTRDRGYTF.

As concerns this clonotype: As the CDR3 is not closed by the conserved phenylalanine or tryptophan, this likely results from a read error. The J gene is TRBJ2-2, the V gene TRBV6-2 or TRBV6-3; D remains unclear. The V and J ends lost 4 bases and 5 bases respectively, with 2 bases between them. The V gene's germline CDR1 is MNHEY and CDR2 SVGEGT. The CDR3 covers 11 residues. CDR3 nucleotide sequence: TGTGCCAGCAGTTTGACCGGGGAGCTGTTTTCT. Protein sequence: CASSLTGELFS.

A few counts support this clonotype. In DNA, the CDR3 is TGTGCCAGCAGTGAATGGGGAAATGAGCAGTTCTTC. Protein sequence: CASSEWGNEQFF. The rearrangement joins TRBV25-1 to TRBJ2-1, with D hard to call. The CDR3 length is 12 residues. V was trimmed by 1 base and J by 7 bases, leaving 5 bases between them. The germline V gene has CDR1 MGHDK and CDR2 SYGVNS.